These 10 T cell receptor beta chains came from one sample sequenced in a study of T cell responses to AZD1222 COVID-19 vaccine (TCRdb year 2021). Receptor libraries were prepared by the immunoSEQ multiplex PCR assay. TCRdb mirrors the immuneACCESS table, restricted to in-frame sequences. Some clones are absent from its copies; in checked studies, under half trace to an unresolved V gene, and the reason for the others is unknown. The sample profile shows 95,000 to 150,000 clones; around 86% of them were found once. Approximately 1.2% of the sample is held by the ten biggest clonotypes. The meaning of the sample's time point label: baseline before first vaccination. The material sequenced was peripheral blood, taken on day 0 of AZD1222 vaccination. The receptors shown here come from an adult in good health.

The chain recombines TRBV2 with TRBJ1-4; D is possibly TRBD1 (5 bases). The germline V gene encodes CDR1 SNHLY and CDR2 FYNNEI. With 7 bases removed from V and 4 bases from J, the gap between germline ends came to 22 bases. The CDR3 has 17 residues. Written as DNA, the CDR3 is TGTGCCAGCACCAGAAGGTTGGTTGGGGACGTTAATGAAAAACTGTTTTTT. This codes for CASTRRLVGDVNEKLFF. The whole variable domain, filled in from reference TRBV2 and TRBJ1-4, reads EPEVTQTPSHQVTQMGQEVILRCVPISNHLYFYWYRQILGQKVEFLVSFYNNEISEKSEIFDDQFSVERPDGSNFTLKIRSTKLEDSAMYFCASTRRLVGDVNEKLFFGSGTQLSVL.

The chain combines TRBV9 with TRBJ1-1, with D tentatively TRBD1 (6 bases). The V gene lost 4 bases and the J gene lost 5 bases, with 15 bases spanning the gap. The CDR3 extends over 14 amino acids. The germline V gene encodes CDR1 SGDLS and CDR2 YYNGEE. CDR3 sequence reads: CASSSRGGATEAFF. The CDR3 DNA sequence: TGTGCCAGCAGCTCGAGAGGGGGGGCAACTGAAGCTTTCTTT.

The V gene is TRBV9, the J gene TRBJ2-7; 10 bases match TRBD1. Germline V gene lookup returns CDR1 SGDLS and CDR2 YYNGEE. The V segment lost 4 bases and the J segment 3 bases; nucleotides outside the gene matches: 10. This CDR3 is built from 16 residues. DNA of the CDR3: TGTGCCAGCAGCCCCTCCCCGGGACAGGGGTTCTACGAGCAGTACTTC. Its protein is CASSPSPGQGFYEQYF.

The rearrangement links TRBV7-8 to TRBJ2-7, with 7 bases matching TRBD2. Trimming cost V 4 bases and J 4 bases; bases outside gene matches: 10. CDR3 length equals 15 residues. CDR1 and CDR2 (germline): SGHVS, FQNEAQ. CDR3 protein: CASSSREGRVYEQYF. The CDR3 bases are TGTGCCAGCAGCTCGAGGGAGGGGAGGGTGTACGAGCAGTACTTC.

The chain uses TRBV3-1 (or the pseudogene TRBV3-2) and TRBJ2-3, with D perhaps given as TRBD1 or TRBD2 (5 bases each). The CDR3 consists of 16 residues. V was trimmed by 0 bases and J by 2 bases, leaving 12 bases between them. Germline CDR1 reads LGHDT; CDR2 reads YNNKEL (reference sequence). CDR3 in amino acids: CASSQEGTFFTDTQYF. The CDR3 region has the DNA TGTGCCAGCAGCCAAGAAGGGACCTTTTTCACAGATACGCAGTATTTT.

The count of this clone is one. The V gene is TRBV7-9, the J gene TRBJ1-2, with TRBD1 matching over 9 bases. This CDR3 region has 16 residues. V was clipped by 7 bases and J by 8 bases; unmatched bases: 17. Germline loops: CDR1 SEHNR, CDR2 FQNEAQ (reference sequence). CDR3 bases: TGTGCCAGCACCAAATCCTCGGGACAGGGCGTGAGAGGCTACACCTTC. Protein product: CASTKSSGQGVRGYTF.

The chain joins TRBV7-2 to TRBJ1-2, with D possibly matching TRBD1 (6 bases). The CDR3 loop spans 13 amino acids. V lost 3 bases to trimming and J lost 4 bases, with 9 bases between them. Germline V lookup: CDR1 SGHTA, CDR2 FQGNSA. The CDR3 loop is CASSFGDTYGYTF. Here the CDR3 DNA reads TGTGCCAGCAGCTTCGGGGACACCTATGGCTACACCTTC.

This chain uses TRBV3-1 (or the pseudogene TRBV3-2) with TRBJ1-1, with 7 bases fitting TRBD1. The CDR3 length is 14 residues. Trimming removed 6 bases from V and 4 bases from J; junction bases left unmatched: 8. CDR1 and CDR2 from the germline V gene are LGHDT and YNNKEL (reference sequence). The CDR3 here is CASSRQGPVTEAFF. The CDR3 DNA reads TGTGCCAGCAGTCGACAGGGCCCTGTCACTGAAGCTTTCTTT.

V usage is TRBV7-2 and J usage is TRBJ1-1; D is undetermined. This CDR3 contains 14 residues. Germline V gene data show CDR1 as SGHTA and CDR2 as FQGNSA. With 5 bases removed from V and 3 bases from J, the gap between germline ends came to 13 bases. The CDR3 DNA sequence: TGTGCCAGCAGCGCACACCTTCTCTACACTGAAGCTTTCTTT. Protein sequence: CASSAHLLYTEAFF. The variable domain in full, completed from reference TRBV7-2 and TRBJ1-1, reads GAGVSQSPSNKVTEKGKDVELRCDPISGHTALYWYRQSLGQGLEFLIYFQGNSAPDKSGLPSDRFSAERTGGSVSTLTIQRTQQEDSAVYLCASSAHLLYTEAFFGQGTRLTVV.

The genes are TRBV4-3 and TRBJ1-5; D not resolved. V was shortened by 2 bases and J by 4 bases, with 6 bases between the two germline ends. The germline CDR1 and CDR2 sequences are LGHNA and YSLEER. The CDR3 spans 13 residues. CDR3 coding DNA: TGCGCCAGCAGCCAATCCTTTAATCAGCCCCAGCATTTT. Protein: CASSQSFNQPQHF.